This TCR beta chain was recorded in a study of T cell repertoires in cytomegalovirus infection. This CDR3 has 14 residues. Trimming took 5 bases from V and 7 from J, leaving 12 bases between them. CDR1 and CDR2 (germline): MNHEY, SMNVEV (reference sequence). This clonotype came up a few times. What it recognizes is unknown. TCRdb re-analysed the reads in MiXCR, keeping a single row per CDR3 protein. The sample shows around 300,000 distinct CDR3 sequences, just under 25% of them seen only once. The rearrangement links TRBV27 to TRBJ1-6, with D perhaps matching TRBD1 (6 bases). The clonotype originates from a human donor in good health (CMV status not recorded). Some clones in this sample may be carry-over from other donors' samples. This specimen was cultured PBMCs, taken from culture after CMV antigen stimulation. CDR3 loop: CASSPGTLNSPLHF. CDR3 sequence (DNA): TGTGCCAGCAGTCCCGGGACACTGAATTCACCCCTCCACTTT.